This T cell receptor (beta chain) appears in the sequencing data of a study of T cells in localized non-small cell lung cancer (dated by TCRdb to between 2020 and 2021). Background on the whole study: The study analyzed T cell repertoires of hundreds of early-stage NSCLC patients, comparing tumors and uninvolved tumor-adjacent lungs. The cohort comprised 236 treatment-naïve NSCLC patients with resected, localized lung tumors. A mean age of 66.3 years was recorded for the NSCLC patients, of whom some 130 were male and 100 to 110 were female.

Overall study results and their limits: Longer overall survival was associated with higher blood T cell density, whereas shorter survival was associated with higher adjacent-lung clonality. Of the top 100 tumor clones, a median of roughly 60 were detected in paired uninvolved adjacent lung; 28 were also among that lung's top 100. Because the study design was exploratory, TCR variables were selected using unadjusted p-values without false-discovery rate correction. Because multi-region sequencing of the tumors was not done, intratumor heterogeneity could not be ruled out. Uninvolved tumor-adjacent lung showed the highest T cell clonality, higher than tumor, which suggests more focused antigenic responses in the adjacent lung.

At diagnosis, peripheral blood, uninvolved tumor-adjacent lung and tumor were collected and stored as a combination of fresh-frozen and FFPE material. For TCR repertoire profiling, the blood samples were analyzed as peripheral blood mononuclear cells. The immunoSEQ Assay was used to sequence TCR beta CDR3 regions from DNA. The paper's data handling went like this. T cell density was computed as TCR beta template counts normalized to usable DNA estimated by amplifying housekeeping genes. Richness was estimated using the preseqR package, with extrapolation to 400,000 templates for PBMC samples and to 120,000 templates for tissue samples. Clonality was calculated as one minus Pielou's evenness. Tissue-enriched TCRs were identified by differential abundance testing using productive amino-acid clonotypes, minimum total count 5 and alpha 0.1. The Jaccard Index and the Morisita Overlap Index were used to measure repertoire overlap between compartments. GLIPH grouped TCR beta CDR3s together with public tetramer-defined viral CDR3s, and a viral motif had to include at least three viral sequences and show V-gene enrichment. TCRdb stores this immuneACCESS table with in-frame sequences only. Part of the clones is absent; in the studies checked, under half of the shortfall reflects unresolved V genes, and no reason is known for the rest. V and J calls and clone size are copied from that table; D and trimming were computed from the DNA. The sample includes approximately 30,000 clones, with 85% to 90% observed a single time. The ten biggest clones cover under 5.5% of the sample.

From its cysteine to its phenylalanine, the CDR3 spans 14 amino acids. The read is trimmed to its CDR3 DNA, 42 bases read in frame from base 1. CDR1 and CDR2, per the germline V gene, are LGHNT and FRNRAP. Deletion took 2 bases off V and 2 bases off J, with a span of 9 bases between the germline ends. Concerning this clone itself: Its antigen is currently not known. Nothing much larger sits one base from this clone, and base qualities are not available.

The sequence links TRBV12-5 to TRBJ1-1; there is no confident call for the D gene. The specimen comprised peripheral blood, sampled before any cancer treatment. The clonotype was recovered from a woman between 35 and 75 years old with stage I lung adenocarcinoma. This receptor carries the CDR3 CASGLTTANTEAFF. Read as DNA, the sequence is TGTGCTAGTGGTTTGACTACAGCAAACACTGAAGCTTTCTTT.